These 19 T cell receptor beta chains were all obtained from the same sample, sequenced in a study of cytomegalovirus exposure and HLA in healthy donors. Sequencing used immunoSEQ multiplex PCR; TCRdb keeps in-frame clones, though not all of them. Among roughly 110,000 clones, around 90% were seen once, and the ten largest hold 1.5% to 2%. Sequenced sample: PBMCs. These TCRs come from a woman between 18 and 29 years old in good health and CMV-seropositive.

The V and J genes are TRBV11-2 and TRBJ2-5; 7 bases are shared with TRBD1. Trimming cost V 6 bases and J 5 bases; bases outside gene matches: 15. CDR1 is SGHAT and CDR2 is FQNNGV in the germline V gene. This CDR3 is built from 16 residues. CDR3 coding DNA: TGTGCCAGCAGTTCTTTTGAGACAGGGTCGGAGGAGACCCAGTACTTC. It specifies CASSSFETGSEETQYF.

This sequence joins TRBV28 and TRBJ1-1; D possibly corresponds to TRBD1 (6 bases). This CDR3 has 16 residues. With 2 bases removed from V and 3 bases from J, the gap between germline ends came to 16 bases. Germline V gene sequence: CDR1 MDHEN, CDR2 SYDVKM. In nucleotides, the CDR3 is TGTGCCAGCAGTTTAATCCCGGACAGTACGGACACTGAAGCTTTCTTT. It codes for CASSLIPDSTDTEAFF.

The rearrangement links TRBV7-9 to TRBJ1-1; tentative D call: TRBD1 (6 bases). Germline V gene sequence: CDR1 SEHNR, CDR2 FQNEAQ (reference sequence). The CDR3 has 15 residues. V lost 7 bases to trimming and J lost 2 bases, with 17 bases between them. For the CDR3, the DNA is TGTGCCAGCACCTCATTCGGGACATCTAACACTGAAGCTTTCTTT. Its translation: CASTSFGTSNTEAFF.

The genes are TRBV5-5 and TRBJ1-2; TRBD1 might be the D (5 bases). The germline CDR1 and CDR2 sequences are SGHKS and YYEKEE (reference sequence). Between the trimmed V and J ends, which lost 4 bases and 0 bases, there was a span of 10 bases. The CDR3 totals 14 residues. The CDR3 sequence is CASSPDSSNYGYTF. In nucleotides, the CDR3 is TGTGCCAGCAGCCCCGACAGTTCTAACTATGGCTACACCTTC.

In its sample, this clone was seen once. The V and J genes are TRBV27 and TRBJ2-3, with D uncertain. From germline, CDR1 is MNHEY and CDR2 SMNVEV (reference sequence). This CDR3 has 16 amino acids. The V gene lost 5 bases and the J gene lost 1 base, with 16 bases spanning the gap. The CDR3 nucleotides read TGTGCCAGCAGTACCCGGGTCCTGGTGGGCACAGATACGCAGTATTTT. It encodes CASSTRVLVGTDTQYF.

The chain couples TRBV11-2 to TRBJ2-1, with D perhaps TRBD2 (7 bases). The CDR3 loop spans 18 amino acids. Trimming stripped 0 bases from V and 6 bases from J, with 21 bases between. Germline CDR1 is SGHAT and CDR2 is FQNNGV. This CDR3 is CASSLDRLGGGLFNEQFF. CDR3 coding DNA: TGTGCCAGCAGCTTAGATCGTCTGGGGGGGGGCCTATTCAATGAGCAGTTCTTC.

The V call is TRBV7-2, the J call TRBJ2-7; no clear D. Trimming removed 3 bases at V and 3 bases at J, with 15 bases between. Germline V CDR1 and CDR2: SGHTA, FQGNSA. The CDR3 has 15 residues. CDR3 protein: CASSFAAAQYYEQYF. The CDR3 DNA reads as TGTGCCAGCAGCTTTGCGGCCGCGCAATACTACGAGCAGTACTTC.

The rearrangement uses TRBV15 and TRBJ2-3; TRBD1 matches 7 bases. This CDR3 has 14 residues. From germline, CDR1 is LNHNV and CDR2 YYDKDF (reference sequence). V trimming: 0 bases; J trimming: 4 bases; junction bases outside the gene matches: 1. The CDR3 DNA follows: TGTGCCACCAGCAGAGATAGGGGGCCAGATACGCAGTATTTT. Protein product: CATSRDRGPDTQYF. Supplemented by reference TRBV15 and TRBJ2-3, the full variable domain reads DAMVIQNPRYQVTQFGKPVTLSCSQTLNHNVMYWYQQKSSQAPKLLFHYYDKDFNNEADTPDNFQSRRPNTSFCFLDIRSPGLGDTAMYLCATSRDRGPDTQYFGPGTRLTVL.

This clone came up a few times. This chain links TRBV5-6 with TRBJ1-2; 8 bases match TRBD1. V shed 7 bases and J 3 bases; nucleotides not matched to a gene: 8. The V gene's germline CDR1 is SGHDT and CDR2 YYEEEE. This CDR3 has 14 amino acids. CDR3 DNA sequence: TGTGCCAGCGCCGCCGGGACAGGTGACTATGGCTACACCTTC. Translated: CASAAGTGDYGYTF.

This clone came up once. This chain joins TRBV28 and TRBJ2-5, with D uncertain. CDR3 size: 13 residues. Trimming cost V 3 bases and J 5 bases, with 10 bases left between them. CDR1 MDHEN and CDR2 SYDVKM come from the germline V gene. CDR3 bases: TGTGCCAGCAGTTTCCCGTCCCAGGAGACCCAGTACTTC. Translating it yields CASSFPSQETQYF. Full variable domain (missing parts from reference TRBV28 and TRBJ2-5): DVKVTQSSRYLVKRTGEKVFLECVQDMDHENMFWYRQDPGLGLRLIYFSYDVKMKEKGDIPEGYSVSREKKERFSLILESASTNQTSMYLCASSFPSQETQYFGPGTRLLVL.

The V gene is TRBV30, the J gene TRBJ1-1; 9 positions match TRBD1. The trim removed 8 bases at V and 0 bases at J, leaving 7 bases unmatched. Germline V gene lookup returns CDR1 GTSNPN and CDR2 SVGIG (reference sequence). The CDR3 spans 14 residues. The CDR3 coding sequence is TGTGCCACAGGGGGCGCGAAAATGAACACTGAAGCTTTCTTT. Amino acid sequence: CATGGAKMNTEAFF.

In regard to this clone: One end of the junction varies from germline; a read error may be responsible. The chain carries TRBV7-7 and TRBJ1-1; D is undetermined. There are 15 residues in the CDR3. Germline V gene sequence: CDR1 SSHAT, CDR2 FNYEAQ (reference sequence). Written as DNA, the CDR3 is TGTGCTAGCAGCTTAGCGGTTGAGGGTTCCACTGAAGCTTTCTTT. It specifies CASSLAVEGSTEAFF.

J is TRBJ2-3 and V is TRBV11-2; D gene unclear. The CDR3 totals 12 residues. Per the germline V gene, CDR1 is SGHAT and CDR2 is FQNNGV. V was clipped by 5 bases and J by 4 bases, with 7 bases between them. As DNA, the CDR3 is TGTGCCAGCAGCCGGTGGTCAGATACGCAGTATTTT. Encoded protein: CASSRWSDTQYF.

The chain is built from TRBV7-9 and TRBJ1-2; D not certain. Germline CDR1 is SEHNR and CDR2 is FQNEAQ (reference sequence). The V end was cut by 4 bases, the J end by 2 bases, with 14 bases between. CDR3 length: 15 amino acids. This chain's CDR3 is CASSSSLQENYGYTF. CDR3 bases: TGTGCCAGCAGCTCCTCCTTACAAGAAAACTATGGCTACACCTTC.

This clone occurred a few times. This rearrangement joins TRBV6-5 to TRBJ1-1; 7 bases map to TRBD1. Unmatched junction bases numbered 10, after V lost 6 bases and J lost 3 bases. Germline loops: CDR1 MNHEY, CDR2 SVGAGI. The CDR3 contains 15 residues. CDR3 sequence: CASSYGMTGHTEAFF. As DNA, the CDR3 is TGTGCCAGCAGCTATGGGATGACAGGGCACACTGAAGCTTTCTTT.

V gene TRBV2 combines with J gene TRBJ2-7, with D possibly matching TRBD1 (6 bases). Trimming took off 7 bases at V and 1 base at J, with 8 bases between the two ends. This CDR3 is 12 amino acids long. The germline gives CDR1 SNHLY, CDR2 FYNNEI. CDR3 DNA sequence: TGTGCCAGCACCAGGGGTTCCTACGAGCAGTACTTC. Amino acids: CASTRGSYEQYF.

V is TRBV2 and J is TRBJ1-2; D is ambiguous. Germline V gene lookup returns CDR1 SNHLY and CDR2 FYNNEI. V lost 0 bases to trimming and J lost 7 bases, with 9 bases between them. The length of the CDR3 is 13 residues. The CDR3 here is CASSEARRSGYTF. In nucleotides, the CDR3 is TGTGCCAGCAGTGAAGCCAGGAGGAGTGGCTACACCTTC.

The chain carries TRBV7-9 and TRBJ2-6, with 7 bases that match TRBD1. The CDR3 extends over 15 amino acids. V shed 5 bases, J shed 2 bases, and the junction held 3 bases outside the gene matches. Germline V gene data show CDR1 as SEHNR and CDR2 as FQNEAQ (reference sequence). CDR3 DNA: TGTGCCAGCAGCGTTACAGGGGCTGGGGCCAACGTCCTGACTTTC. Residues: CASSVTGAGANVLTF.

The chain recombines TRBV21-1 with TRBJ2-7; the D call in the table, TRBD2, was not verified against the DNA. TRBV21-1 represents a pseudogene. The CDR3 loop spans 20 amino acids. The CDR3: CASSKAQRGGYNLPEYEQYV. The CDR3 nucleotides are TGTGCCAGCAGCAAAGCCCAGCGGGGGGGCTATAATCTCCCCGAATACGAGCAGTACGTC.